These T cell receptor beta chains were read from a single sample in a study of OX40 agonist ivuxolimab in advanced cancers. Some clones are missing from TCRdb's copy, which holds only in-frame ones; the method was immunoSEQ multiplex PCR. The sample lists about 100,000 clones; about nine tenths were seen once. The source was CD4+ or CD8+ T cells sorted from blood, collected in a trial of the OX40 agonist ivuxolimab. These receptors were taken from an adult with an advanced solid tumor such as melanoma, head and neck, liver or kidney cancer. Each CDR3 is given with its conserved first and last residue. D genes are given only for firm matches. Clone size is given for some rows only: seen once, a few or many times, or a class if the clone is expanded.

. once TRBJ1-2 TRBV5-1 CASSLDGMNYGYTF TGCGCCAGCAGCTTGGATGGGATGAACTATGGCTACACCTTC
. . TRBJ1-1 TRBV29-1 CSVSPFTGGTEAFF TGCAGCGTTTCTCCTTTCACGGGAGGTACTGAAGCTTTCTTT
. . TRBJ1-6 TRBV15 CATSRDSDRTSPLHF TGTGCCACCAGCAGAGATTCAGACAGGACCTCACCCCTCCACTTT
TRBD1 once TRBJ1-2 TRBV18 CASSPGQDYGYTF TGTGCCAGCTCACCTGGACAGGACTATGGCTACACCTTC
TRBD2 . TRBJ2-7 TRBV7-9 CASSSHPSPTGGYEQYF TGTGCCAGCAGCTCCCACCCATCTCCGACGGGAGGGTACGAGCAGTACTTC
TRBD1 . TRBJ2-3 TRBV5-6 CASSLGGLRTDTQYF TGTGCCAGCAGCTTAGGGGGCCTTCGCACAGATACGCAGTATTTT
. . TRBJ1-1 TRBV11-2 CASSSLIVGNTEAFF TGTGCCAGCAGTTCCCTTATCGTAGGGAACACTGAAGCTTTCTTT
. . TRBJ2-7 TRBV7-2 CASSLASSYEQYF TGTGCCAGCAGCTTAGCGAGCTCCTACGAGCAGTACTTC
TRBD2 . TRBJ2-3 TRBV28 CASSSTRRLAGTQYF TGTGCCAGCAGTTCCACCCGGAGACTAGCGGGTACGCAGTATTTT
. . TRBJ2-7 TRBV7-6 CASSLGEGYEQYF TGTGCCAGCAGCTTAGGTGAGGGCTACGAGCAGTACTTC
. . TRBJ2-3 TRBV2 CASRRGSPADTQYF TGTGCCAGCCGCAGGGGTTCCCCCGCAGATACGCAGTATTTT
TRBD2 . TRBJ2-7 TRBV5-1 CASSLAASGSYEQYF TGCGCCAGCAGCTTGGCTGCTAGCGGGAGCTACGAGCAGTACTTC
. . TRBJ1-2 TRBV7-2 CASSLGVGVGYTF TGTGCCAGCAGCTTAGGGGTCGGGGTCGGCTACACCTTC
. once TRBJ2-2 TRBV2 CASRTFLTGELFF TGTGCCAGCAGAACCTTTCTCACCGGGGAGCTGTTTTTT
. . TRBJ2-2 TRBV6-5 CASSYSRGTTGELFF TGTGCCAGCAGTTACTCAAGGGGGACCACCGGGGAGCTGTTTTTT
TRBD2 . TRBJ2-1 TRBV7-2 CASSSGLATNEQFF TGTGCCAGCAGCTCGGGACTAGCGACCAATGAGCAGTTCTTC
. . TRBJ2-7 TRBV20-1 CSARSTAEQYF TGCAGTGCTAGATCGACAGCAGAGCAGTACTTC
TRBD1 once TRBJ2-7 TRBV7-9 CASSFAGTGEYEQYF TGTGCCAGCAGCTTTGCCGGGACAGGGGAATACGAGCAGTACTTC
. . TRBJ1-5 TRBV19 CASSIGQRGDQPQHF TGTGCCAGTAGTATAGGACAGAGGGGAGATCAGCCCCAGCATTTT
TRBD2 . TRBJ2-3 TRBV14 CASSQPIAGAVNTQYF TGTGCCAGCAGCCAACCTATAGCGGGAGCGGTGAATACGCAGTATTTT
TRBD2 . TRBJ2-7 TRBV30 CAWTTSGYEQYF TGTGCCTGGACGACTAGCGGGTACGAGCAGTACTTC
. . TRBJ2-5 TRBV20-1 CSAIPQETQYF TGCAGTGCTATACCTCAAGAGACCCAGTACTTC
TRBD2 . TRBJ2-7 TRBV5-1 CASRRPGGSYEQYF TGCGCCAGCAGAAGACCGGGAGGGAGCTACGAGCAGTACTTC
TRBD1 once TRBJ2-7 TRBV5-6 CASNLLNQGDYEQYF TGTGCCAGCAACCTACTAAACCAGGGGGACTACGAGCAGTACTTC
. once TRBJ2-1 TRBV19 CASSIFRGYNEQFF TGTGCCAGTAGTATCTTCCGGGGGTACAATGAGCAGTTCTTC
TRBD2 . TRBJ2-1 TRBV5-4 CASSSRTSGPIF TGTGCCAGCAGCAGCAGGACTAGCGGACCGATCTTC
. . TRBJ2-2 TRBV27 CASSNLGGELFF TGTGCCAGCAGTAACCTTGGAGGGGAGCTGTTTTTT
. . TRBJ2-3 TRBV27 CASSEGSYTQYF TGTGCCAGCAGTGAAGGGTCATATACGCAGTATTTT
. . TRBJ1-4 TRBV5-1 CASSLNGGNEKLFF TGCGCCAGCAGCTTGAATGGGGGAAATGAAAAACTGTTTTTT
. . TRBJ2-2 TRBV9 CASSVEQGQSGELFF TGTGCCAGCAGCGTAGAACAGGGACAATCCGGGGAGCTGTTTTTT
. . TRBJ1-2 TRBV7-2 CASSPNGGRGYTF TGTGCCAGCAGCCCGAACGGGGGTCGTGGCTACACCTTC